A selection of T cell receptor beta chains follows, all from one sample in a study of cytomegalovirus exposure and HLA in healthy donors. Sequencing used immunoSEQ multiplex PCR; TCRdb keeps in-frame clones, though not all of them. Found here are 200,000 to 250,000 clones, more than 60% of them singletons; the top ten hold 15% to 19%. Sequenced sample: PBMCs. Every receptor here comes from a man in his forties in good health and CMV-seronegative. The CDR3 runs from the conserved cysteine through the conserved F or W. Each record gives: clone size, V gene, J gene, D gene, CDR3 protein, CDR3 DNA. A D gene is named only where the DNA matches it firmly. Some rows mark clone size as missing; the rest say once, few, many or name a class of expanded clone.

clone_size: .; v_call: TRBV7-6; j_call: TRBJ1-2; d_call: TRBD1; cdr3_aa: CASSSGQEHTF; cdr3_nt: TGTGCCAGCAGCTCAGGACAGGAGCACACCTTC
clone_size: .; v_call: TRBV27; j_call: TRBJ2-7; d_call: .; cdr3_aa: CASSLSPTLEQYF; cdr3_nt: TGTGCCAGCAGTTTGTCACCGACTCTAGAGCAGTACTTC
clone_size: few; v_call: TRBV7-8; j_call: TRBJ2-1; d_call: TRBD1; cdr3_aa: CASSLTTGGHNEQFF; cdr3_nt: TGTGCCAGCAGCTTAACTACAGGGGGACACAATGAGCAGTTCTTC
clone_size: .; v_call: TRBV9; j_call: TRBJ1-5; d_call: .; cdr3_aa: CASSGGLNSNQPQHF; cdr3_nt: TGTGCCAGCAGCGGAGGACTCAATAGCAATCAGCCCCAGCATTTT
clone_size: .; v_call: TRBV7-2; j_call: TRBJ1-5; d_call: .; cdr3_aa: CASSLGPDTDQPQHF; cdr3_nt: TGTGCCAGCAGCTTAGGGCCGGACACAGATCAGCCCCAGCATTTT
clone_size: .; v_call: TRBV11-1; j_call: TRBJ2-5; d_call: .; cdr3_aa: CASSWEALTGGVETQYF; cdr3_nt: TGTGCCAGCAGCTGGGAGGCTCTAACGGGGGGCGTAGAGACCCAGTACTTC
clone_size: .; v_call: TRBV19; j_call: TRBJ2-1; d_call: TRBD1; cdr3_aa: CASSIWDSYNEQFF; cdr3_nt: TGTGCCAGTAGTATTTGGGACAGCTACAATGAGCAGTTCTTC
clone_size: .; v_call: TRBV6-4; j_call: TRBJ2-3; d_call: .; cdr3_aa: CASSAGELTDTQYF; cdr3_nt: TGTGCCAGCAGTGCAGGGGAACTCACAGATACGCAGTATTTT
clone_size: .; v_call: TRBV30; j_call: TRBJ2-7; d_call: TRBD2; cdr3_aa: CAWSVPLAGGGEQYF; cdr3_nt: TGTGCCTGGAGTGTCCCCCTAGCGGGAGGGGGCGAGCAGTACTTC
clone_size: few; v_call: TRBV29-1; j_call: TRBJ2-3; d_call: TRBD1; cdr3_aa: CSVVQGAADTQYF; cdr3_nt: TGCAGCGTAGTACAGGGGGCCGCAGATACGCAGTATTTT
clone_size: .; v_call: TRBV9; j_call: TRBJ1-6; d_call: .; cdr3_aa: CASARGYSPLHF; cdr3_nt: TGTGCCTCTGCCAGGGGCTATTCACCCCTCCACTTT
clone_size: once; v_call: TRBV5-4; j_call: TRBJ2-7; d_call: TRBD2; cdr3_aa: CASSPITGTSGSYEQYF; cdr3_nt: TGTGCCAGCAGCCCGATAACCGGGACTAGCGGATCCTACGAGCAGTACTTC
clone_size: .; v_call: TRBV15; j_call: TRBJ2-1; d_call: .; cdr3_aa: CATSDHTTYNEQFF; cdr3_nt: TGTGCCACCAGCGACCATACTACCTACAATGAGCAGTTCTTC
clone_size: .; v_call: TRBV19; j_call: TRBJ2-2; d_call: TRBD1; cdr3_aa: CASRRQGAGTGELFF; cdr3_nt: TGTGCCAGTAGGCGACAGGGGGCCGGCACCGGGGAGCTGTTTTTT
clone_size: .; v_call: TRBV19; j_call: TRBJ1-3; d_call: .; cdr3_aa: CASSGTARNTIYF; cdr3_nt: TGTGCCAGTAGTGGAACAGCCCGAAACACCATATATTTT
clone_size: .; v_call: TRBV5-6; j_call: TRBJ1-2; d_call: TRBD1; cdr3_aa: CASSLMGDRGGPNYGYTF; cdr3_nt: TGTGCCAGCAGCTTGATGGGGGACAGGGGGGGACCTAACTATGGCTACACCTTC
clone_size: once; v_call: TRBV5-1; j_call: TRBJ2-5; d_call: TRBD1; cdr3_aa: CASSLVGTGPQETQYF; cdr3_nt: TGCGCCAGCAGCTTGGTAGGGACAGGGCCTCAAGAGACCCAGTACTTC
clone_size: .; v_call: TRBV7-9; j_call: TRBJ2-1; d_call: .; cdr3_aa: CASSVTGRFNNEQFF; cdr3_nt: TGTGCCAGCAGCGTTACAGGGCGCTTTAACAATGAGCAGTTCTTC
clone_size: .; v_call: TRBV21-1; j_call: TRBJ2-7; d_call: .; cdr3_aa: CASSKGNRGLYEQYF; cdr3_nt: TGTGCCAGCAGCAAAGGGAACAGGGGGCTCTACGAGCAGTACTTC
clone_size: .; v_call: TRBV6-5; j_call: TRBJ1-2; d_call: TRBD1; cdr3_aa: CASSTTGTGYYGYTF; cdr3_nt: TGTGCCAGCAGTACCACCGGGACAGGGTACTATGGCTACACCTTC
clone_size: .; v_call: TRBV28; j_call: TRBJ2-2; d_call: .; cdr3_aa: CASSPPRGDTGELFF; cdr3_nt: TGTGCCAGCAGCCCACCCAGGGGGGACACCGGGGAGCTGTTTTTT
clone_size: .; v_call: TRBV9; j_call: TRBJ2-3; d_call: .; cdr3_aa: CASSGSSGADTQYF; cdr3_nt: TGTGCCAGCAGCGGATCTTCGGGGGCAGATACGCAGTATTTT
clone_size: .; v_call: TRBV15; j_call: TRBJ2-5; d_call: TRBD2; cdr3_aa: CATSPRLAGRETQYF; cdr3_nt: TGTGCCACCAGCCCCCGACTAGCGGGAAGAGAGACCCAGTACTTC
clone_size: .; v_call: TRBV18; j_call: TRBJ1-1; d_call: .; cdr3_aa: CASSGGMNTEAFF; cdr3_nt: TGTGCCAGCTCAGGCGGGATGAACACTGAAGCTTTCTTT
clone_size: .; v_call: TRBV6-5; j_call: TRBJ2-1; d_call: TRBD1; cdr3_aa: CASSYRGQGALGEQFF; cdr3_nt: TGTGCCAGCAGTTACCGCGGACAGGGGGCTTTGGGTGAGCAGTTCTTC
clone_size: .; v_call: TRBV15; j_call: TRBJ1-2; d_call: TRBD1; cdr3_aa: CATSVGQEYGYTF; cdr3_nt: TGTGCCACCAGCGTGGGACAGGAATATGGCTACACCTTC
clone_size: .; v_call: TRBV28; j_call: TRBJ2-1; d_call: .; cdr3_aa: CASRSISGEQFF; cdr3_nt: TGTGCCAGCAGATCCATTTCGGGGGAGCAGTTCTTC
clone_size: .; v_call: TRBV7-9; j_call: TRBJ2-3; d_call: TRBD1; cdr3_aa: CASSPIIGQGGTDTQYF; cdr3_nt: TGTGCCAGCAGCCCAATCATCGGACAGGGAGGCACAGATACGCAGTATTTT
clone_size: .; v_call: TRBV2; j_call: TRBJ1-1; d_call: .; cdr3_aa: CASLDEAQAFF; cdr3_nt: TGTGCCAGTCTCGACGAGGCCCAAGCTTTCTTT
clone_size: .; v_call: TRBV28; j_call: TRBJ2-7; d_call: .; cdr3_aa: CASGPDTSYEQYF; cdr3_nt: TGTGCCAGCGGGCCGGACACCAGCTACGAGCAGTACTTC
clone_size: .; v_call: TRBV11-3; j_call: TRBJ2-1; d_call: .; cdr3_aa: CASSSRQNIYNEQFF; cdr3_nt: TGTGCCAGCAGCTCCCGCCAGAATATCTACAATGAGCAGTTCTTC
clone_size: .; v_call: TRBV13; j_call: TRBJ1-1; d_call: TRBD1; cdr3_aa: CASSPEQGRGTEAFF; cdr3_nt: TGTGCCAGCAGCCCGGAACAGGGGCGGGGAACTGAAGCTTTCTTT
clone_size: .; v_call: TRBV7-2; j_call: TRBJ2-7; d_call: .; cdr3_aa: CASSSYSYEQYF; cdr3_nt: TGTGCCAGCAGCTCCTACTCCTACGAGCAGTACTTC
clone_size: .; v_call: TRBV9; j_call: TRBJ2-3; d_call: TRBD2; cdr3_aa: CASSPRTGLSTDTQYF; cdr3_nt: TGTGCCAGCAGCCCTCGGACGGGACTAAGCACAGATACGCAGTATTTT
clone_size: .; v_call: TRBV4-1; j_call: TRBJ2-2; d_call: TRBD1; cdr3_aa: CASSQGPWTGPANTGELFF; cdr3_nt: TGCGCCAGCAGCCAGGGGCCCTGGACAGGCCCCGCGAACACCGGGGAGCTGTTTTTT
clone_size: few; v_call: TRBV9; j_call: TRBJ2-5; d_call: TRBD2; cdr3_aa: CASSVSGGETQYF; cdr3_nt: TGTGCCAGCAGCGTCAGCGGGGGGGAGACCCAGTACTTC
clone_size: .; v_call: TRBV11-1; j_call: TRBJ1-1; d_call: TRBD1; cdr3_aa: CASSLEPGQGAQNTEAFF; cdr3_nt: TGTGCCAGCAGCTTAGAGCCGGGACAGGGGGCCCAGAACACTGAAGCTTTCTTT
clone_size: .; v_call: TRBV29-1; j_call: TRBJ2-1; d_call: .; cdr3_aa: CSVPGLQMYEQFF; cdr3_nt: TGCAGCGTACCGGGACTGCAAATGTATGAGCAGTTCTTC
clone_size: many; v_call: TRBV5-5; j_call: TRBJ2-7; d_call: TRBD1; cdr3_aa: CASSSDRGDEQYF; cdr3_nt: TGTGCCAGCAGCTCGGACAGGGGGGACGAGCAGTACTTC
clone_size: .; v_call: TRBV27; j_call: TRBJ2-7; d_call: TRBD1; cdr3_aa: CASSYPIRDREAYEQYF; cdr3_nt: TGTGCCAGCAGTTACCCCATCCGGGACAGGGAAGCCTACGAGCAGTACTTC
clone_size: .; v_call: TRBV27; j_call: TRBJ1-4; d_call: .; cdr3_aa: CASPAGDTPTNEKLFF; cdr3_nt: TGTGCCAGCCCGGCAGGGGACACCCCAACTAATGAAAAACTGTTTTTT
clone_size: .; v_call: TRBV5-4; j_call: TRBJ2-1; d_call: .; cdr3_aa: CASSLDLTGHLNEQFF; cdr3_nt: TGTGCCAGCAGCTTGGATCTAACGGGACACCTCAATGAGCAGTTCTTC
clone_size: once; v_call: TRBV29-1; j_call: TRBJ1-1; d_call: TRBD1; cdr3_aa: CSFCRDRAGRGTEAFF; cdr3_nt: TGCAGCTTTTGCCGGGACAGGGCCGGGAGGGGCACTGAAGCTTTCTTT
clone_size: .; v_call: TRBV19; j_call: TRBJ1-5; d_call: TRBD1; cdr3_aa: CASSILGRWQGADQPQHF; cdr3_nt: TGTGCCAGTAGTATACTCGGCAGGTGGCAGGGGGCCGATCAGCCCCAGCATTTT
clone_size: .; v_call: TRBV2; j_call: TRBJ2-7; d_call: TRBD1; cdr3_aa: CASSEAGQVHSYEQYF; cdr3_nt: TGTGCCAGCAGTGAAGCAGGACAGGTGCACTCCTACGAGCAGTACTTC